These T cell receptor beta chains were read from a single sample in a study of T cell responses to AZD1222 COVID-19 vaccine. Profiled with immunoSEQ multiplex PCR; TCRdb holds only in-frame clones, not every one. The table includes approximately 180,000 clones, 80% to 90% detected once. The sample consisted of peripheral blood, taken on day 0 of AZD1222 vaccination. Source of these receptors: an adult in good health. Each CDR3 is given without its conserved first and last residue.

TRBV28,ASTAARPQVAF
TRBV9,ASSVLGTYYGYT
TRBV24-1,ATESAGDRETQY
TRBV20-1,SARLGEKLF
TRBV5-6,ASSSARYEQY
TRBV19,ASTPLAGSYEQY
TRBV9,ASNRGRTGNTIY
TRBV6-5,ASSYQGEADTQY
TRBV5-1,ASSPRIRNTEAF
TRBV4-1,ASSPGQGTRNTEAF
TRBV5-4,ATQAGRMNTEAF
TRBV7-8,ASSLAGQSGNTIY
TRBV7-2,ASTQEATYNSPLH
TRBV7-9,ASSAGGLGGYT
TRBV15,ATSRDARYKIEAF
TRBV2,ASRADRTSGNTIY
TRBV4-2,ASSQALAGGPGTDTQY
TRBV5-1,ASSSTTVTYEQY
TRBV6-5,ASGGGSGNTIY
TRBV3-1/TRBV3-2,ASSQEQGRNQPQH
TRBV4-2,ASSLGQGAITEAF
TRBV6-2/TRBV6-3,ASSYLNTGELF
TRBV3-1/TRBV3-2,ASSQGRARRGGRSHEQY
TRBV19,ASSPPEQPGRLFYNEQF
TRBV6-9,ASSYSGQGANTEAF
TRBV30,AWSTPLGPLH
TRBV5-4,ASSSAGQGVGNIQY
TRBV12-3/TRBV12-4,ASRSNRDQPQH
TRBV7-2,ASSQGVSSGNTIY
TRBV9,ASSVGQGLDGYT
TRBV5-1,ASSLEGGGSTDTQY
TRBV5-6,ASSFIQKAEAF
TRBV5-8,ASRPTSGGTTDTQY
TRBV7-8,ASSLQFSSGNTIY
TRBV11-2,ASSLAGGGGELF
TRBV10-2,ASSELVAGPGDTQY
TRBV2,ASSDGLAVASYEQY
TRBV13,ASSLNRFREQF
TRBV3-1/TRBV3-2,ASSQVGLTDTQY
TRBV19,ASSIGTGTYEQY